The 27 T cell receptor beta chains reported below all come from one sample, sequenced in a study of shared clonotypes between healthy human individuals. Assay: immunoSEQ multiplex PCR; the TCRdb copy retains only in-frame clones and omits some. The sample contains roughly 490,000 clones, 76% of which appear only once. The sequenced material came from PBMCs. These receptors all stem from a middle-aged woman in good health. Some clones in this sample may be carry-over from other donors' samples.

The chain carries TRBV15 and TRBJ2-1; 9 positions match TRBD2. CDR3 length equals 15 residues. With V trimmed by 1 base and J by 7 bases, 5 bases remained unmatched. CDR1 and CDR2 from the germline V gene are LNHNV and YYDKDF (reference sequence). For the CDR3, the DNA is TGTGCCACCAGCAGAGTGCGGGAGGGCCGGAATGAGCAGTTCTTC. Its translation: CATSRVREGRNEQFF.

The chain employs TRBV12-5 and TRBJ2-7; D gene uncertain. CDR3 length: 13 amino acids. V was pared by 2 bases and J by 5 bases, with 10 bases between. From germline, CDR1 is LGHNT and CDR2 FRNRAP. This chain's CDR3 is CASGLSPLDEQYF. In DNA, the CDR3 is TGTGCTAGTGGTTTGTCCCCTTTGGACGAGCAGTACTTC.

The chain couples TRBV9 to TRBJ2-1; TRBD2 matches at 11 bases. Germline loops: CDR1 SGDLS, CDR2 YYNGEE. V shed 3 bases and J 6 bases; nucleotides not matched to a gene: 5. This CDR3 has 15 amino acids. DNA of the CDR3: TGTGCCAGCAGCGCCCCCGGGACTAGCGGCAATGAGCAGTTCTTC. Its translation is CASSAPGTSGNEQFF.

The chain recombines TRBV7-9 with TRBJ2-1; the D call may be TRBD1 or TRBD2 (6 bases each). Between the trimmed V and J ends, which lost 8 bases and 9 bases, there was a span of 17 bases. There are 13 residues in the CDR3. The germline gives CDR1 SEHNR, CDR2 FQNEAQ (reference sequence). CDR3 DNA: TGTGCCAGCGTAGAGGGTGGGGGGCGTGAGCAGTTCTTC. Protein: CASVEGGGREQFF.

This clone was counted between two and nine times. The same CDR3 arises from other DNA sequences in this sample as well. The rearrangement joins TRBV30 to TRBJ1-1; D is possibly TRBD1 (5 bases). V was trimmed by 3 bases and J by 4 bases, leaving 24 bases between them. The CDR3 runs 17 residues. Germline CDR1 GTSNPN, CDR2 SVGIG (reference sequence). The chain's CDR3 is CAWRSLLGVVESTEAFF. The CDR3 nucleotides read TGTGCCTGGAGGTCCCTCTTAGGGGTTGTGGAGTCCACTGAAGCTTTCTTT.

The chain carries TRBV29-1 and TRBJ1-2, with D possibly matching TRBD1 (5 bases). Germline CDR1 is SQVTM and CDR2 is ANQGSEA. V lost 5 bases to trimming and J lost 2 bases, with 12 bases between them. The CDR3 is made up of 13 amino acids. The CDR3 DNA sequence: TGCAGCGTTCCAGGGCTTGCCAACTATGGCTACACCTTC. Translation: CSVPGLANYGYTF.

The V call is TRBV7-9, the J call TRBJ2-7, with no clear D. This CDR3 comprises 13 residues. The germline V gene encodes CDR1 SEHNR and CDR2 FQNEAQ (reference sequence). V lost 5 bases, J lost 2 bases, and 10 bases lay in between. The CDR3 spells CASSTRAAYEQYF. CDR3 nucleotides: TGTGCCAGCAGCACAAGGGCCGCCTACGAGCAGTACTTC. The full variable domain, with the rest looked up from reference TRBV7-9 and TRBJ2-7, is DTGVSQNPRHKITKRGQNVTFRCDPISEHNRLYWYRQTLGQGPEFLTYFQNEAQLEKSRLLSDRFSAERPKGSFSTLEIQRTEQGDSAMYLCASSTRAAYEQYFGPGTRLTVT.

This clone turned up a few times. A single base is all that separates this from a far larger clone, so a read error is likely. Within the sample, other DNA sequences also encode this same CDR3. The genes are TRBV30 and TRBJ1-1, with D perhaps TRBD1 (6 bases). From germline, CDR1 is GTSNPN and CDR2 SVGIG (reference sequence). There are 14 residues in the CDR3. The CDR3 nucleotides read TGTGCCTGGAAAGCGGGACATCGGAACGCTGAAGCTTTCTTT. Its protein product is CAWKAGHRNAEAFF.

Written as DNA, the CDR3 is TGTGCCAGCAGTTTTATCGGGGGCCGAGGGAACACTGAAGCTTTCTTT. As protein: CASSFIGGRGNTEAFF. The rearrangement links TRBV27 to TRBJ1-1; D might be TRBD1 (6 bases). The CDR3 has 16 residues. V was pared by 3 bases and J by 1 base, with 15 bases between. The germline CDR1 and CDR2 sequences are MNHEY and SMNVEV (reference sequence).

The V call is TRBV6-6, the J call TRBJ2-3; D ambiguous. Germline V gene data show CDR1 as MNHNY and CDR2 as SVGAGI (reference sequence). The CDR3 runs 13 residues. Trimming shortened V by 4 bases and J by 9 bases, and 14 bases separated the two germline ends. The CDR3: CASSLGPVATQYF. The CDR3 coding sequence is TGTGCCAGCAGTTTAGGACCGGTAGCCACGCAGTATTTT.

Concerning this clone: A junction end diverges from the germline sequence, so it may reflect a read error. This rearrangement joins TRBV10-3 to TRBJ2-1; perhaps TRBD1 as D (6 bases). Germline V gene lookup returns CDR1 ENHRY and CDR2 SYGVKD. The CDR3 totals 11 residues. The CDR3 DNA follows: TGTGCCTTCAGGGGAGACAATGAGCAGTTCTTC. Translating it yields CAFRGDNEQFF.

The chain uses TRBV5-8 and TRBJ2-7; D possibly uses TRBD1 or TRBD2 (5 bases each). The V and J ends lost 0 bases and 0 bases respectively, with 7 bases between them. Germline V CDR1 and CDR2: SGHTS, YDEGEE. The CDR3 has 14 residues. CDR3 amino acids: CASSLGGSSYEQYF. Here the CDR3 DNA reads TGTGCCAGCAGCTTGGGGGGGAGCTCCTACGAGCAGTACTTC.

The genes are TRBV2 and TRBJ2-1, with D perhaps TRBD1 (6 bases). Germline V lookup: CDR1 SNHLY, CDR2 FYNNEI. This CDR3 is built from 13 residues. V was pared by 4 bases and J by 10 bases, with 14 bases between. For the CDR3, the DNA is TGTGCCAGCAGTGGGGGGCGGGTGTGGGAGCAGTTCTTC. Translated: CASSGGRVWEQFF.

The chain joins TRBV5-4 to TRBJ2-1; D is perhaps TRBD2 (6 bases). Germline values: CDR1 SGHNT, CDR2 YYREEE (reference sequence). V lost 2 bases to trimming and J lost 0 bases, with 12 bases between them. This CDR3 is built from 16 residues. As DNA, the CDR3 is TGTGCCAGCAGCTTCCCTAGCGCGGGCTCCTACAATGAGCAGTTCTTC. Translation gives CASSFPSAGSYNEQFF.

The chain joins TRBV2 to TRBJ1-1; D not resolved. V dropped 5 bases and J dropped 1 base, with 11 bases sitting between them. This CDR3 has 14 residues. CDR1 and CDR2 (germline): SNHLY, FYNNEI. The CDR3, as DNA: TGTGCCAGCAGTCCAATCCAGAGGAACACTGAAGCTTTCTTT. This sequence encodes CASSPIQRNTEAFF.

This rearrangement joins TRBV23-1 to TRBJ2-1; D uncertain. Being an ORF, TRBV23-1 has a function that is uncertain. The CDR3 is made up of 13 amino acids. V was pared by 0 bases and J by 9 bases, with 9 bases between. CDR3 nucleotide sequence: TGCGCCAGCAGTCAATCGTTTTACGCTGAGCAGTTCTTC. This gives the protein CASSQSFYAEQFF.

The rearrangement joins TRBV6-6 to TRBJ2-2, with D unresolved. This CDR3 has 15 amino acids. Trimming left V 6 bases short and J 1 base short, with 12 bases between. Germline V gene data show CDR1 as MNHNY and CDR2 as SVGAGI (reference sequence). This chain's CDR3 is CASSSEQLNTGELFF. The CDR3 nucleotides read TGTGCCAGCAGCTCGGAGCAACTGAACACCGGGGAGCTGTTTTTT.

With respect to this clone: This likely came from a read error, as a far larger clone is one base away. The identical CDR3 is also encoded by other nucleotide sequences in the sample. The DNA for the CDR3 is TGTGCCAGCAGTGAAGCATTCTCCCATGAGCAGTTCTTC. It specifies CASSEAFSHEQFF. The V and J genes are TRBV2 and TRBJ2-1; D gene uncertain. Germline V lookup: CDR1 SNHLY, CDR2 FYNNEI. The CDR3 covers 13 residues. Trimming left V 0 bases short and J 8 bases short, with 8 bases between. Full variable domain (outside the CDR3, taken from reference TRBV2 and TRBJ2-1): EPEVTQTPSHQVTQMGQEVILRCVPISNHLYFYWYRQILGQKVEFLVSFYNNEISEKSEIFDDQFSVERPDGSNFTLKIRSTKLEDSAMYFCASSEAFSHEQFFGPGTRLTVL.

J is TRBJ2-7 and V is TRBV7-9; D unresolved. Germline V gene data show CDR1 as SEHNR and CDR2 as FQNEAQ (reference sequence). This CDR3 is built from 15 residues. V dropped 1 base and J dropped 0 bases, with 10 bases sitting between them. This CDR3 reads CASSLGQSSSYEQYF. CDR3 nucleotide sequence: TGTGCCAGCAGCTTAGGCCAGAGCTCCTCCTACGAGCAGTACTTC.

As regards this clone: This same CDR3 is encoded by further DNA sequences in the sample. The chain couples TRBV7-8 to TRBJ2-1; D unresolved. The CDR3 has 13 residues. V was pared by 1 base and J by 5 bases, with 6 bases between. The germline V gene encodes CDR1 SGHVS and CDR2 FQNEAQ. The CDR3 spells CASSLDRNNEQFF. The CDR3 DNA reads TGTGCCAGCAGCTTAGACAGAAACAATGAGCAGTTCTTC.

This clone was observed a few times. The chain carries TRBV28 and TRBJ1-2; 7 bases fit TRBD1. The CDR3 length is 13 residues. The trim removed 3 bases at V and 11 bases at J, leaving 9 bases unmatched. Germline CDR1 reads MDHEN; CDR2 reads SYDVKM. The CDR3 region is CASSFKRQGGYTF. The CDR3 DNA is TGTGCCAGCAGTTTCAAGAGACAGGGAGGGTACACCTTC.

This clone has only a few counts. This likely traces to a read error, being one base from a far larger clone. The chain links TRBV5-4 to TRBJ1-2; D call uncertain. The germline V gene has CDR1 SGHNT and CDR2 YYREEE (reference sequence). This CDR3 has 13 amino acids. DNA of the CDR3: TGTGCCGGCAGCTTGGTAACCGGCTATGGCTACACCTTC. Protein sequence: CAGSLVTGYGYTF.

The chain uses TRBV7-2 and TRBJ1-2, with a weak D call TRBD1 (5 bases). CDR3 size: 15 residues. CDR1 is SGHTA, CDR2 FQGNSA, per germline. V lost 2 bases and J lost 5, with 15 bases in between. For the CDR3, the DNA is TGTGCCAGCAGCTTACCGTCCAGGGAAGTGTATGGCTACACCTTC. Translated, it gives CASSLPSREVYGYTF.

This rearrangement joins TRBV27 to TRBJ1-4, with D unresolved. Germline V lookup: CDR1 MNHEY, CDR2 SMNVEV (reference sequence). V was pared by 7 bases and J by 4 bases, with 16 bases between. The CDR3 spans 15 residues. CDR3 amino acids: CASKWDWPRNEKLFF. The CDR3 bases are TGTGCCAGCAAATGGGATTGGCCCCGTAATGAAAAACTGTTTTTT.

The chain uses TRBV18 and TRBJ1-1, with D unclear. There are 14 residues in the CDR3. V lost 4 bases and J 3 bases, leaving 12 bases between the germline ends. The germline CDR1 and CDR2 sequences are KGHSH and LQKENI. The CDR3 protein is CASSRGGGHTEAFF. DNA for the CDR3: TGTGCCAGCTCACGTGGAGGCGGACACACTGAAGCTTTCTTT.

This chain uses TRBV27 with TRBJ1-4, with D possibly being TRBD1 (6 bases). Germline V gives CDR1 MNHEY, CDR2 SMNVEV (reference sequence). The CDR3 length is 16 residues. V shed 5 bases and J shed 1 base, with 14 bases lying between them. CDR3 residues: CASSKGGLRTNEKLFF. In nucleotides, the CDR3 is TGTGCCAGCAGTAAGGGGGGCCTACGAACTAATGAAAAACTGTTTTTT. Combining the CDR3 with reference TRBV27 and TRBJ1-4 gives the whole variable domain EAQVTQNPRYLITVTGKKLTVTCSQNMNHEYMSWYRQDPGLGLRQIYYSMNVEVTDKGDVPEGYKVSRKEKRNFPLILESPSPNQTSLYFCASSKGGLRTNEKLFFGSGTQLSVL.

In the case of this clone: One base separates it from a far larger clone, so it is likely a read error. Other DNA sequences in this specimen translate into the identical CDR3. The genes are TRBV27 and TRBJ2-4, with 9 bases lining up with TRBD1. CDR3 length equals 17 residues. Per the germline V gene, CDR1 is MNHEY and CDR2 is SMNVEV (reference sequence). V shed 5 bases and J 3 bases; nucleotides not matched to a gene: 11. The CDR3 loop is CASSPRDREVVKNIQYF. Here the CDR3 DNA reads TGTGCCAGCAGTCCCAGGGACAGGGAGGTCGTCAAAAACATTCAGTACTTC.